The clone carrying this TCR beta chain was detected a few times. These data belong to a study of blood T cells in healthy people across ages. Peripheral blood from each donor was collected in a volume of approximately 10 milliliters. The CDR3 runs 21 residues. V shed 2 bases and J 4 bases; nucleotides not matched to a gene: 21. Germline V CDR1 and CDR2: KGHDR, SFDVKD. The authors ran a second PCR of roughly 6 to 12 cycles using a sample-barcoded 5' primer and a J-beta primer mix. TCRdb used MiXCR to reprocess the 5' RACE reads, holding one entry per CDR3 protein. The repertoire holds about 800,000 distinct CDR3 sequences, around 50% seen once, with around 18% in the top ten.

Sample: blood. This chain uses TRBV24-1 with TRBJ2-1; 8 bases map to TRBD2. The TCR sequence derives from a man older than 75 in good health. The CDR3 is CATSDSSDGRDTRWFYNEQFF. CDR3 in DNA: TGTGCCACCAGTGATTCCTCGGACGGGAGGGACACCAGGTGGTTTTACAATGAGCAGTTCTTC.